This note documents a single T cell receptor (beta chain) sequence. Its target is unknown. Unmatched junction bases numbered 10, after V lost 7 bases and J lost 8 bases. CDR1 and CDR2 (germline): MGHRA, YSYEKL. The CDR3 loop spans 14 amino acids. The data are from a study of post-analysis software for immune sequencing data. Study results and limitations: The F measure placed samples prepared in the same batch into strongly shared clusters. Patients showed TRBV5-6, TRBV5-1 and TRBV20-1 among a handful of TRBV segments more frequent than in controls. A significant reduction in normalized Chao1 diversity was observed in multiple sclerosis patients versus controls.

Carried by the TCR beta cDNA libraries were unique molecular identifiers. Each CDR3 protein gets one entry after TCRdb re-called the PCR reads with MiXCR. Found here are around 400,000 distinct CDR3 sequences, 39% of them singletons; the top ten hold about 8%. This clonotype was obtained from a girl aged 2 to 9 with multiple sclerosis. What was sequenced was blood. This sequence joins TRBV4-1 and TRBJ2-2; 7 bases line up with TRBD2. The chain's CDR3 is CASMEREFVGELFF. The CDR3, as DNA: TGCGCCAGCATGGAGCGGGAATTCGTAGGGGAGCTGTTTTTT.